The rows below give T cell receptor beta chains drawn from one sample of a study of control samples from healthy donors and cancer patients. Data came from immunoSEQ multiplex PCR; TCRdb stores just in-frame clones and leaves some out. Among roughly 95,000 clones listed, about 89% were seen once. Sequencing was done on a sample of blood. The receptor set was obtained from a woman aged 25 to 45 in good health. Both conserved end residues are part of each CDR3. A D gene is named only where the DNA matches it firmly. Size is omitted from some rows. Given values are once, few, many or a class for expanded clones.

size | J | D | length | V | DNA | CDR3
once | TRBJ2-2 | TRBD1 | 15 | TRBV3-1/TRBV3-2 | TGTGCCAGCAGCCAGACGGGGGACAGGGCCGGGGAGCTGTTTTTT | CASSQTGDRAGELFF
NA | TRBJ1-1 | NA | 15 | TRBV3-1/TRBV3-2 | TGTGCCAGCAGCCAAGGAATTGGCCAGAACACTGAAGCTTTCTTT | CASSQGIGQNTEAFF
NA | TRBJ1-2 | NA | 16 | TRBV11-1 | TGTGCCAGCAGCTTAGCGCCAGGGGCGCAACCTTATGGCTACACCTTC | CASSLAPGAQPYGYTF
NA | TRBJ1-1 | NA | 13 | TRBV12-3/TRBV12-4 | TGTGCCAGCAGTTTGGGGACGAACACTGAAGCTTTCTTT | CASSLGTNTEAFF
NA | TRBJ1-1 | NA | 13 | TRBV9 | TGTGCCAGCAGCGTTACGAGGGATACTGAAGCTTTCTTT | CASSVTRDTEAFF
NA | TRBJ2-5 | NA | 14 | TRBV5-1 | TGCGCCAGCAGCTTGGCCATTGGGGAGGAGACCCAGTACTTC | CASSLAIGEETQYF
NA | TRBJ1-1 | NA | 15 | TRBV11-3 | TGTGCCAGCAGCTTATCAGGGATTGTGAACACTGAAGCTTTCTTT | CASSLSGIVNTEAFF
NA | TRBJ1-1 | NA | 15 | TRBV9 | TGTGCCAGCAGCGTAGGCTCCTTACCGAACACTGAAGCTTTCTTT | CASSVGSLPNTEAFF
NA | TRBJ1-2 | NA | 11 | TRBV20-1 | TGCAGTGCTAGACACGAGGGGGAGTACACCTTC | CSARHEGEYTF
NA | TRBJ1-5 | NA | 14 | TRBV14 | TGTGCCAGCAGCCAACGGGGCCACAATCAGCCCCAGCATTTT | CASSQRGHNQPQHF
NA | TRBJ1-1 | NA | 13 | TRBV6-5 | TGTGCCAGCAGCGAGGCCCTGGGCACTGAAGCTTTCTTT | CASSEALGTEAFF
NA | TRBJ1-2 | TRBD1 | 12 | TRBV12-3/TRBV12-4 | TGTGCCAGCAGTCAGACAGGGCATGGCTACACCTTC | CASSQTGHGYTF
NA | TRBJ2-5 | NA | 12 | TRBV6-1 | TGTGCCAGCAGTGACCGTGTGGGGGTAGCTTACTTC | CASSDRVGVAYF
NA | TRBJ1-2 | TRBD1 | 16 | TRBV27 | TGTGCCAGCCGAGGGACAGGGGGCTTCGCTAACTATGGCTACACCTTC | CASRGTGGFANYGYTF
NA | TRBJ2-7 | TRBD1 | 17 | TRBV4-1 | TGCGCCAGCAGCCTAGGGAGCGGACAGGGTGGGTACTACGAGCAGTACTTC | CASSLGSGQGGYYEQYF
NA | TRBJ1-4 | NA | 14 | TRBV7-2 | TGTGCCAGCAGCTTAGTGTATCCTAATGAAAAACTGTTTTTT | CASSLVYPNEKLFF
NA | TRBJ2-7 | NA | 16 | TRBV7-9 | TGTGCCAGCAGCTTAGAACCGGGCAGGGGGGTCTACGAGCAGTACTTC | CASSLEPGRGVYEQYF
NA | TRBJ2-2 | NA | 20 | TRBV4-1 | TGCGCCAGCAGCCGAGTTGAGGGCGCTACCTCGGGCTTTAACACCGGGGAGCTGTTTTTT | CASSRVEGATSGFNTGELFF
few | TRBJ1-4 | TRBD1 | 17 | TRBV4-1 | TGCGCCAGCAGCCAAGATCGGGGGACAGGGGTCCGGGAAAAACTGTTTTTT | CASSQDRGTGVREKLFF
NA | TRBJ1-4 | TRBD1 | 15 | TRBV7-8 | TGTGCCAGCAGCTTGATGGGACAGGGGTCTGAAAAACTGTTTTTT | CASSLMGQGSEKLFF
NA | TRBJ1-4 | TRBD1 | 14 | TRBV13 | TGTGCCAGCAGCTTAGGCAGGGGGGGTGAAAAACTGTTTTTT | CASSLGRGGEKLFF
once | TRBJ1-2 | NA | 15 | TRBV5-1 | TGCGCCAGCAGCCCTGGGCTCGATGGGGACTATGGCTACACCTTC | CASSPGLDGDYGYTF
NA | TRBJ2-3 | TRBD2 | 14 | TRBV6-2/TRBV6-3 | TGTGCCAGCAGTGGGAGCGGGGGGGCTGGAACGCAGTATTTT | CASSGSGGAGTQYF
NA | TRBJ1-1 | TRBD1 | 13 | TRBV25-1 | TGTGCCAGCAGGAGGGACAGGGGGTCTGAAGCTTTCTTT | CASRRDRGSEAFF
NA | TRBJ2-3 | TRBD2 | 17 | TRBV5-1 | TGCGCCAGCAGCTTGGCCGGGACTAGCTTCGGCACAGATACGCAGTATTTT | CASSLAGTSFGTDTQYF
NA | TRBJ2-3 | NA | 15 | TRBV19 | TGTGCCAGTAGTATGCCGGGCAGGGGCACAGATACGCAGTATTTT | CASSMPGRGTDTQYF
NA | TRBJ1-2 | NA | 13 | TRBV11-2 | TGTGCCAGCAGCTTAGGGGCGGCGTATGGCTACACCTTC | CASSLGAAYGYTF
NA | TRBJ2-3 | NA | 16 | TRBV6-5 | TGTGCCAGCAGTTCCAACTCCGCGTTACGCACAGATACGCAGTATTTT | CASSSNSALRTDTQYF
NA | TRBJ2-7 | TRBD1 | 15 | TRBV2 | TGTGCCAGCAGAGAAACCGGGACAGGGAGCTACGAGCAGTACTTC | CASRETGTGSYEQYF
NA | TRBJ1-1 | NA | 16 | TRBV19 | TGTGCCAGTAGTCCTATATTGCACAGGGTGGGTCCTGAAGCTTTCTTT | CASSPILHRVGPEAFF
NA | TRBJ2-7 | NA | 12 | TRBV4-1 | TGCGCCAGCAGCCAGTCAAGCTACGAGCAGTACTTC | CASSQSSYEQYF
NA | TRBJ1-5 | NA | 13 | TRBV30 | TGTGCCTTGAGCAGGGAAGGAAGACAGCCCCAGCATTTT | CALSREGRQPQHF
NA | TRBJ1-5 | NA | 14 | TRBV10-3 | TGTGCCATCAGTGAGCGACAGGACAATCAGCCCCAGCATTTT | CAISERQDNQPQHF
NA | TRBJ2-1 | TRBD2 | 16 | TRBV15 | TGTGCCACCAGCAGGGGCGGGGCTAGCGGGGCCCATGAGCAGTTCTTC | CATSRGGASGAHEQFF
NA | TRBJ2-1 | NA | 8 | TRBV5-1 | TGCGCCAGCAACGGGCAGTTCTTC | CASNGQFF